Many counts were recorded for the clone carrying this TCR beta chain. As yet, its antigen is unknown. Library preparation (for TCRbeta) was performed with unique molecular identifiers. TCRdb recomputed calls from the PCR reads with MiXCR, one row per CDR3 protein. The sample lists some 350,000 distinct CDR3 sequences, roughly 17% occurring once. The CDR3 runs to 17 residues. Losses at the gene ends were 2 bases for V and 2 bases for J; bases not matched to a gene: 4. Germline V gene lookup returns CDR1 SQVTM and CDR2 ANQGSEA. This sample is part of a study of T-cell reconstitution after alpha-beta-depleted transplantation in children. Findings and caveats of the study: Surviving recipient T cells and intrathymic progenitors accounted for some patients' high TCRbeta diversity at day 60.

The sequence was collected from a male patient aged 2 to 10 who had a stem cell transplant for acute lymphoblastic leukemia, so the T cells may come from the graft donor. This chain uses TRBV29-1 with TRBJ2-2; 14 bases agree with TRBD2. The source was PBMCs, mostly from graft donor cells, collected 360 days after TCRalphabeta/CD19-depleted stem cell transplant. DNA of the CDR3: TGCAGCGTTGAAAAGACTAGCGGGAGGGCCAACACCGGGGAGCTGTTTTTT. It encodes CSVEKTSGRANTGELFF.